Included here is one T cell receptor beta chain sequence, with context. This clone was picked up a small number of times. Its antigen is not yet known. Per-nucleotide qualities are absent, and no much larger clonotype sits a single base away. This sample stems from a study of blood T cell repertoires in COVID-19 (dated by TCRdb to the early 2020s). About the study as a whole: The collaborator samples originated in the United States, Italy and Spain and spanned the acute and convalescent phases of COVID-19. A de-identified subject ID, COVID-19 status, age in years and sex were almost always included in the sample metadata. Where HLA class I and class II types were available, the types were taken from metadata supplied by the sample provider, not from assay-based typing. The repertoires were released in a freely available public database intended as a resource for research on the immune response to SARS-CoV-2. Samples were obtained from the ongoing ImmuneRACE study (first 160 participants) and from over 1,000 subjects provided by 6 global collaborators. The prospective study material was composed of cDNA or gDNA derived from T cells, B-cell-depleted T cells, or PBMCs. The dataset comprised deeply sampled blood TCRbeta repertoires from subjects exposed to, actively infected with, or recovered from COVID-19.

TCRbeta CDR3 regions were amplified from genomic DNA by means of the immunoSEQ Assay, a bias-controlled multiplex PCR. The authors' pipeline ran thus. The number of nucleated cells in each sample was estimated from the amplification of reference gene primers within the assay. Sequence reads were collapsed and filtered to measure the absolute abundance of every unique TCRbeta CDR3 rearrangement. For each sample, productive Simpson clonality was calculated by taking the square root of Simpson's diversity index across productive rearrangements. TCRdb took over this immuneACCESS table, retaining in-frame rearrangements with V and J assigned. Such tables are incomplete; in checked studies, under half of the missing clones stem from an unresolved V gene, and the remainder is unexplained. V, J and clone size reflect that table, while D and trimming were determined from the DNA. Recorded for this sample are 140,000 to 150,000 clones; approximately 80% of them occurred a single time. Of the sample, about a tenth is held by the ten largest clones.

Study-wide conclusions, independent of this receptor: Clinical and demographic metadata were provided uncurated, with the amount varying by source and participant.

Whole blood was collected in K2EDTA tubes by collaborating institutions according to the institutions' own protocols. For TCRbeta analysis, collaborator samples were shipped as frozen whole blood, as isolated PBMCs, or as DNA extracted from either sample type. The specimen was peripheral blood. The TCR sequence derives from a man in his 60s with active or convalescent COVID-19.

The CDR3 protein is CASSYGGSTEAFF. The DNA sequence reads TGTGCCAGCAGTTATGGGGGGTCCACTGAAGCTTTCTTT. The V and J segments used are TRBV6-5 and TRBJ1-1; TRBD1 might be the D gene, on 5 matching bases. Looking up the germline V gene yields CDR1 MNHEY and CDR2 SVGAGI. The junction shows trimming of 3 bases on V and 4 bases on J, plus 9 bases between the germline ends. Spanning cysteine to phenylalanine, the CDR3 consists of 13 amino acids. Solely the CDR3 DNA is kept, with 39 bases framed from the first base.